The clone carrying this TCR beta chain was seen many times. The data were obtained in a study of T-cell reconstitution after alpha-beta-depleted transplantation in children. Library preparation (for TCRbeta) was performed with unique molecular identifiers. TCRdb reanalysed the PCR reads using MiXCR and keeps one entry per CDR3 protein. This sample has roughly 100,000 distinct CDR3 sequences, with 7% to 10% found just once. The germline CDR1 and CDR2 sequences are SGHRS and YFSETQ. Between the trimmed V and J ends, which lost 4 bases and 5 bases, there was a span of 15 bases. This CDR3 has 14 amino acids.

The rearrangement joins TRBV5-1 to TRBJ1-1; D is uncertain. Sample: PBMCs from the stem cell graft donor, taken from the stem cell graft. The clonotype was recovered from a human donor who donated a stem cell graft to a child with congenital amegakaryocytic thrombocytopenia. The CDR3 is CASSGNGVGTEAFF. The CDR3, as DNA: TGCGCCAGCAGCGGAAATGGGGTCGGGACTGAAGCTTTCTTT.